The text below deals with one T cell receptor beta chain. These data originate in a study of blood T cell repertoires in COVID-19. CDR1 and CDR2 (germline): SGDLS, YYNGEE. V lost 4 bases, J lost 6 bases, and 19 bases lay in between. This CDR3 is built from 15 residues. The table came from immunoSEQ multiplex PCR; TCRdb's copy has only in-frame clones and leaves some out. The data contain 70,000 or so clones, 82% of them singletons. The sequencing sample was made of peripheral blood. The chain employs TRBV9 and TRBJ1-2; D perhaps matches TRBD1 (6 bases). The clonotype comes from a human donor in a cohort sampled during active COVID-19. The CDR3 reads CASSLWDIGRNGYTF. CDR3 nucleotide sequence: TGTGCCAGCAGCCTGTGGGACATAGGCCGCAATGGCTACACCTTC.